This TCR beta chain was captured by sequencing in a study of OX40 agonist ivuxolimab in advanced cancers. About the full investigation: The costimulatory receptor OX40 (CD134) was targeted by ivuxolimab, a fully human IgG2 agonistic monoclonal antibody. The paper covers the monotherapy dose-escalation part of the phase I ivuxolimab trial, which included N ≈ 54 patients. Partial responses occurred in three dose-escalation patients: two with cutaneous melanoma and one with hepatocellular carcinoma. Of the roughly 54 dose-escalation patients, hepatocellular carcinoma was present in about 20, melanoma in roughly 15, renal cell carcinoma in 9 and head and neck cancer in 9. Prior anti-PD-1, anti-PD-L1 or anti-CTLA-4 therapy was permitted, and 30% to 45% of dose-escalation patients had received checkpoint inhibitors. Peripheral TCRbeta sequencing aimed to test whether ivuxolimab altered TCR sequence diversity and caused clonal T-cell expansion. In the dose-escalation cohort, 75% to 90% of patients were male, and the mean age was 60 years with a range of roughly 23 to 90. Intravenous ivuxolimab was administered to patients every 2 weeks at six dose levels: 0.01, 0.1, 0.3, 1.5, 3 and 10 mg/kg. General conclusions and limits of the study: Low levels of normalized T-cell clonal expansion were also shown by some nonresponding patients. At doses of 0.1 to 3.0 mg/kg, clonal expansion of both CD4+ and CD8+ blood T cells was observed from baseline to week 6. In the 0.1-3.0 mg/kg groups, partial responders had among the lowest normalized peripheral clonal expansion, particularly in CD8+ T cells. After ivuxolimab, more expanded clones were found on average in CD8+ T cells than in CD4+ T cells. Which antigens the clonally expanded peripheral T cells were specific for was not determined.

CDR1 SGHTA and CDR2 FQGNSA were looked up in the germline V gene. There are 12 amino acids in the CDR3, from cysteine to phenylalanine inclusive. Only the CDR3 DNA stays, 36 bases, in frame from base 1. V is clipped by 2 bases and J by 6 bases, and the sequence between their germline boundaries is 7 bases long. Patients with autoimmune disease history or receiving systemic immunosuppression were excluded from the trial. Peripheral blood for TCR sequencing was collected from all dose cohorts at baseline, on cycle 4 day 1, and on cycle 7 day 1. The samples were taken from a phase I, first-in-human, multicenter, open-label dose-escalation trial of ivuxolimab. The trial enrolled adults with locally advanced or metastatic head and neck squamous cell, hepatocellular, melanoma or renal cell carcinoma. Before TCR sequencing, CD4+ and CD8+ T cells were separately sorted from peripheral blood. To note about this clone: The antigen it recognizes is unknown. Base qualities are not recorded, but no much larger clone differs from it by a single base.

Genomic DNA was isolated from the sorted cells so that the TCRbeta CDR3 region could be sequenced. TCRbeta CDR3 regions were sequenced using the immunoSEQ Assay. TCRdb limited this immuneACCESS table to in-frame rearrangements with V and J called. A share of clones is missing; checked studies link under half to unresolved V genes, and the rest is unexplained. Counted in this sample were about 50,000 clones; approximately 80% of them appeared once. Of the sample, under 4% falls within the top ten clones. This sequence uses TRBV7-2 and TRBJ2-5, with no D gene named confidently. The starting material was CD4+ or CD8+ T cells sorted from blood, obtained in a trial of the OX40 agonist ivuxolimab. The receptor's source is an adult with an advanced solid tumor such as melanoma, head and neck, liver or kidney cancer. The nucleotide sequence reads TGTGCCAGCAGCTTAACCAAGAAGACCCAGTACTTC. It codes for CASSLTKKTQYF.